The 21 T cell receptor beta chains in this list originate from one sample, sequenced in a study of shared clonotypes between healthy human individuals. Assay: immunoSEQ multiplex PCR; the TCRdb copy retains only in-frame clones and omits some. The sample includes 470,000 or so clones, approximately 82% of them seen just once. Sequences were obtained from PBMCs. The receptors here all came from a woman between 40 and 55 years old in good health. Some clones in this sample may be carry-over from other donors' samples.

The CDR3 DNA sequence: TGTGCCAGCAGCATCAGGACAGACGCAAGTTTGGCGGCCACTGAAGCTTTCTTT. Translated: CASSIRTDASLAATEAFF. The genes are TRBV21-1 and TRBJ1-1; the tabulated D call, TRBD1, remains unverified against the DNA. TRBV21-1 is a known pseudogene. The CDR3 is made up of 18 amino acids.

This chain joins TRBV21-1 and TRBJ2-7; the table's D gene call, TRBD1, was not cross checked with the DNA. TRBV21-1 is a known pseudogene. This CDR3 is 14 amino acids long. CDR3 in amino acids: CASSSGTVPYEQYF. CDR3 nucleotide sequence: TGTGCCAGCAGCTCCGGGACAGTTCCCTACGAGCAGTACTTC.

The rearrangement uses TRBV5-4 and TRBJ1-2; D possibly corresponds to TRBD1 (5 bases). With 3 bases removed from V and 3 bases from J, the gap between germline ends came to 12 bases. Germline CDR1 and CDR2: SGHNT and YYREEE (reference sequence). The CDR3 loop spans 14 amino acids. The CDR3 loop is CASSSQTDDYGYTF. CDR3 nucleotides: TGTGCCAGCAGCTCACAGACAGATGACTATGGCTACACCTTC.

The rearrangement links TRBV19 to TRBJ1-4, with D unclear. This CDR3 has 14 residues. Germline lookup yields CDR1 LNHDA and CDR2 SQIVND (reference sequence). Trimming removed 5 bases from V and 2 bases from J, with 9 bases in between. As DNA, the CDR3 is TGTGCCAGTAGTGCGACCTCCACTAATGAAAAACTGTTTTTT. Its protein is CASSATSTNEKLFF.

The chain links TRBV4-2 to TRBJ1-3; D is ambiguous. The CDR3 sequence is 16 residues long. The germline gives CDR1 LGHNA, CDR2 YNFKEQ. V dropped 0 bases and J dropped 0 bases, with 9 bases sitting between them. This chain's CDR3 is CASSQEAGNSGNTIYF. In DNA form, the CDR3 reads TGTGCCAGCAGCCAAGAAGCAGGTAACTCTGGAAACACCATATATTTT.

The chain is built from TRBV5-1 and TRBJ2-7; D might be TRBD1 (6 bases). CDR3 size: 18 residues. The germline CDR1 and CDR2 sequences are SGHRS and YFSETQ. The V end was cut by 2 bases, the J end by 0 bases, with 21 bases between. The CDR3 protein is CASSFGPPSRQVSYEQYF. CDR3 DNA: TGCGCCAGCAGCTTTGGACCTCCTTCTCGACAGGTCTCCTACGAGCAGTACTTC.

The gene calls are TRBV27 and TRBJ2-2; 7 nucleotides match TRBD1. The trim removed 8 bases at V and 0 bases at J, leaving 18 bases unmatched. CDR3 length equals 19 residues. Germline V gives CDR1 MNHEY, CDR2 SMNVEV (reference sequence). CDR3 sequence (DNA): TGTGCCAGCCGTTCTCCCTTATCGACAGGGTCCTCGAACACCGGGGAGCTGTTTTTT. Translating it yields CASRSPLSTGSSNTGELFF.

This clone was seen a single time. This chain connects TRBV7-2 to TRBJ1-2; 7 nucleotides agree with TRBD1. CDR3 length equals 14 residues. The J segment lost 8 bases and the V segment lost 3 bases, leaving 9 bases of the junction unmatched. Germline-derived CDR1 and CDR2 are SGHTA and FQGNSA. In DNA form, the CDR3 reads TGTGCCAGCAGCTTTGGGCTACAGGGGTTGGGCTACACCTTC. This gives the protein CASSFGLQGLGYTF.

This clone was recorded a few times. This chain links TRBV4-1 with TRBJ1-5, with a possible D match to TRBD1 (5 bases). V lost 4 bases and J 6 bases, leaving 10 bases between the germline ends. The V gene's germline CDR1 is MGHRA and CDR2 YSYEKL. CDR3 size: 13 residues. CDR3 sequence reads: CASSLRAGQPQHF. The CDR3 DNA follows: TGCGCCAGCAGCCTCAGGGCAGGTCAGCCCCAGCATTTT.

The CDR3: CASSEGNSGANVLTF. The CDR3 DNA is TGTGCCAGCAGTGAAGGCAACTCTGGGGCCAACGTCCTGACTTTC. V usage is TRBV6-1 and J usage is TRBJ2-6, with D uncertain. Germline assignment: CDR1 MNHNS and CDR2 SASEGT. V gave up 1 base and J gave up 0 bases, with 4 bases separating them. The CDR3 consists of 15 residues.

The V and J genes are TRBV4-1 and TRBJ1-5; a weak D match, TRBD1 (6 bases). This CDR3 comprises 15 residues. The ends were cut back, 2 bases at V and 9 bases at J, with 17 bases in the middle. Germline V gene sequence: CDR1 MGHRA, CDR2 YSYEKL. The CDR3 region has the DNA TGCGCCAGCAGCCAAAGAACAGGGTCAATGTCGCCCCAGCATTTT. Protein: CASSQRTGSMSPQHF.

This clone has a handful of counts. The V and J genes are TRBV19 and TRBJ1-4; the D is unclear. CDR3 size: 14 residues. Germline V lookup: CDR1 LNHDA, CDR2 SQIVND (reference sequence). V was clipped by 7 bases and J by 7 bases, with 16 bases between them. Here the CDR3 reads CASTPWNQAEKLFF. Written as DNA, the CDR3 is TGTGCCAGTACCCCCTGGAACCAGGCTGAAAAACTGTTTTTT.

The gene calls are TRBV7-2 and TRBJ2-1; 11 positions agree with TRBD2. The CDR3 spans 15 residues. With 1 base clipped from V and 7 bases from J, the junction kept 3 bases outside the gene matches. Germline values: CDR1 SGHTA, CDR2 FQGNSA. The CDR3 spells CASSLDSSGGNEQFF. CDR3 DNA sequence: TGTGCCAGCAGCTTAGATTCTAGCGGGGGGAATGAGCAGTTCTTC.

The gene calls are TRBV7-3 and TRBJ2-3, with D perhaps matching TRBD2 (6 bases). CDR1 is SGHTA, CDR2 FQGTGA, per germline. The CDR3 runs to 15 residues. V lost 5 bases to trimming and J lost 5 bases, with 17 bases between them. The CDR3 is CASSPGGEAGDTQYF. For the CDR3, the DNA is TGTGCCAGCAGCCCTGGCGGGGAGGCGGGAGATACGCAGTATTTT.

The V and J genes are TRBV2 and TRBJ1-2; no definite D call. The CDR3 is 12 amino acids. V lost 4 bases, J lost 1 base, and 4 bases lay in between. Germline-derived CDR1 and CDR2 are SNHLY and FYNNEI. CDR3 nucleotides: TGTGCCAGCAGTGGAAATAACTATGGCTACACCTTC. Its translation is CASSGNNYGYTF.

The chain links TRBV6-6 to TRBJ1-4; D may be TRBD1 (5 bases). Germline loops: CDR1 MNHNY, CDR2 SVGAGI (reference sequence). The ends were cut back, 2 bases at V and 7 bases at J, with 14 bases in the middle. This CDR3 is built from 15 residues. The chain's CDR3 is CASSYGGTFGEKLFF. CDR3 in DNA: TGTGCCAGCAGTTACGGGGGGACGTTCGGTGAAAAACTGTTTTTT.

The V gene is TRBV27, the J gene TRBJ2-1; 7 positions match TRBD2. Per germline, CDR1 MNHEY and CDR2 SMNVEV (reference sequence). The CDR3 sequence is 17 residues long. V trimming: 7 bases; J trimming: 4 bases; junction bases outside the gene matches: 16. CDR3 loop: CASTKRRLADDYNEQFF. The DNA for the CDR3 is TGTGCCAGCACCAAAAGACGTCTAGCGGATGATTACAATGAGCAGTTCTTC.

This clone was counted a single time. This chain joins TRBV7-3 and TRBJ2-1; 8 bases align to TRBD2. Germline V gives CDR1 SGHTA, CDR2 FQGTGA. The CDR3 is made up of 15 amino acids. V lost 1 base to trimming and J lost 5 bases; unmatched junction nucleotides: 4. CDR3 amino acids: CASSLMSGSDNEQFF. CDR3 nucleotides: TGTGCCAGCAGCTTAATGAGCGGGAGTGACAATGAGCAGTTCTTC.

The rearrangement uses TRBV5-1 and TRBJ2-3, with TRBD2 matching over 7 bases. The CDR3 runs to 16 residues. Germline CDR1 reads SGHRS; CDR2 reads YFSETQ. Germline trimming cut 0 bases from V and 3 bases from J; bases unmatched to any gene: 7. CDR3 nucleotide sequence: TGCGCCAGCAGCTTGGTAGTAGCGGGTCCGACAGATACGCAGTATTTT. Amino acids: CASSLVVAGPTDTQYF.

The chain combines TRBV5-4 with TRBJ2-6; 10 bases are a match to TRBD1. V lost 2 bases to trimming and J lost 4 bases; unmatched junction nucleotides: 6. CDR1 and CDR2 (germline): SGHNT, YYREEE (reference sequence). The CDR3 has 17 residues. For the CDR3, the DNA is TGTGCCAGCAGCTTAGGGACAGGGGCCTCCGGGGCCAACGTCCTGACTTTC. This codes for CASSLGTGASGANVLTF. Full variable domain (rest looked up from reference TRBV5-4 and TRBJ2-6): ETGVTQSPTHLIKTRGQQVTLRCSSQSGHNTVSWYQQALGQGPQFIFQYYREEENGRGNFPPRFSGLQFPNYSSELNVNALELDDSALYLCASSLGTGASGANVLTFGAGSRLTVL.

This clone was observed at least ten times. The chain combines TRBV18 with TRBJ2-2, with D maybe TRBD2 (5 bases). CDR3 length: 18 residues. V lost 3 bases and J 7 bases, leaving 24 bases between the germline ends. Germline V gene lookup returns CDR1 KGHSH and CDR2 LQKENI. The CDR3 spells CASSPFPPRGSSSGELFF. The CDR3 DNA reads as TGTGCCAGCTCACCTTTCCCGCCCCGAGGGAGTTCCAGCGGGGAGCTGTTTTTT.